The rows below give T cell receptor beta chains drawn from one sample of a study of identical twins. TCRdb passed the 5' RACE reads through MiXCR, listing each CDR3 protein once. The sample includes over 200,000 distinct CDR3 sequences, around 6.5% seen only once; the top ten take 14% to 15%. The data also belong to a second study, concerning T cells expressing NK-cell markers.

Sequenced sample: CD8+ T cells sorted from blood. The source is a woman between 18 and 29 years old in good health. Both conserved end residues are part of each CDR3. D genes are given only for firm matches. Size is omitted from some rows. Given values are once, few, many or a class for expanded clones.

TRBV27	TRBJ2-2	NA	NA	TGTGCCAGCAGTTTATCGAACTACAGGGCGAACACCGGGGAGCTGTTTTTT	CASSLSNYRANTGELFF
TRBV7-8	TRBJ2-1	NA	many	TGTGCCAGCAGTACCCCCATGGACCGGTACAATGAGCAGTTCTTC	CASSTPMDRYNEQFF
TRBV5-6	TRBJ2-2	TRBD2	many	TGTGCCAGCAGCGGGGGGGTCCCTGCCGGGGAGCTGTTTTTT	CASSGGVPAGELFF
TRBV5-1	TRBJ2-1	NA	many	TGCGCCAGCAGCTTAGGGGTGGGTACTTTCGATGAGCAGTTCTTC	CASSLGVGTFDEQFF
TRBV3-1	TRBJ2-7	NA	few	TGTGCCAGCAGCCGGCCGGGACAAACCTACGAGCAGTACTTC	CASSRPGQTYEQYF
TRBV3-1	TRBJ2-5	NA	NA	TGTACCAGCAGCCAAGATGGCACAGAGTACCAAGAGACCCAGTACTTC	CTSSQDGTEYQETQYF
TRBV27	TRBJ1-6	NA	many	TGTGCCAGCAGTCCCACGCGCTCACCCCTCCACTTT	CASSPTRSPLHF
TRBV12-3/TRBV12-4	TRBJ2-1	NA	few	TGTGCCAGCAGTTTAGACTTCTCCCCACATGAGCAGTTCTTC	CASSLDFSPHEQFF
TRBV25-1	TRBJ2-3	NA	many	TGTGCCAGCAGTGAACAGGGGGGTACAGATACGCAGTATTTT	CASSEQGGTDTQYF
TRBV12-3/TRBV12-4	TRBJ1-1	NA	NA	TGTGCCAGCAGTCCCGGGGGTCTATCGACTCGGGCTTTCTTT	CASSPGGLSTRAFF
TRBV7-9	TRBJ1-2	NA	NA	TGTGCCAGCAGCTTAACCCTGGCAGCTAACTATGGCTACACCTTC	CASSLTLAANYGYTF
TRBV7-3	TRBJ2-1	TRBD2	many	TGTGCCAGCAGCTTATTTCCTAGCGGGGGGAATGAGCAGTTCTTC	CASSLFPSGGNEQFF
TRBV7-8	TRBJ2-5	TRBD2	many	TGTGCCAGCAGCCACTGGACTAGCGGGGTTAGGGAGACCCAGTACTTC	CASSHWTSGVRETQYF
TRBV3-1	TRBJ1-1	NA	NA	TGTGCCAGCAGCACCGGGACACAACATAACACTGAAGCTTTCTTT	CASSTGTQHNTEAFF
TRBV7-9	TRBJ2-3	NA	many	TGTGCCAGCTCGGAGGGATTAGAAGCTACGCAGTATTTT	CASSEGLEATQYF
TRBV7-2	TRBJ2-1	NA	few	TGTGCCAGCAGCTTAGGGTGGGGGGACCCCTACAATGAGCAGTTCTTC	CASSLGWGDPYNEQFF
TRBV19	TRBJ2-7	NA	few	TGTGCCAGTACCGGAAGAGAGGGGGACTACGAGCAGTACTTC	CASTGREGDYEQYF
TRBV7-9	TRBJ2-3	TRBD2	many	TGTGCCAGCAGCGGGCACGGGACTATAGAGGGAAAAGATACGCAGTATTTT	CASSGHGTIEGKDTQYF
TRBV20-1	TRBJ1-3	NA	many	TGCAGTGCTAGAGATCTCTCTGGAAACACCATATATTTT	CSARDLSGNTIYF
TRBV12-3/TRBV12-4	TRBJ1-2	TRBD1	few	TGTGCCAGCAGTTTAGTCCCAGGGGGCGCCTCTTATGGCTACACCTTC	CASSLVPGGASYGYTF
TRBV4-3	TRBJ2-2	TRBD1	many	TGCGCCAGCAGCCATCTAGGGGGCTTGGGCACCGGGGAGCTGTTTTTT	CASSHLGGLGTGELFF
TRBV27	TRBJ2-3	TRBD2	few	TGTGCCAGCAGTTTAACTAGCGTGGATACGCAGTATTTT	CASSLTSVDTQYF
TRBV12-3/TRBV12-4	TRBJ2-2	NA	NA	TGTGCCAGCAATCCCGGCGGGGAGCTGTTTTTT	CASNPGGELFF
TRBV27	TRBJ2-3	NA	many	TGTGCCACCATCGGGGATGTCAAAGATACGCAGTATTTT	CATIGDVKDTQYF
TRBV20-1	TRBJ2-7	NA	NA	TGCAGTGCTACAGACAGGAGGTCCTACGAGCAGTACTTC	CSATDRRSYEQYF
TRBV27	TRBJ1-2	NA	few	TGTGCCAGCACCTATAGTAGGGCCGCAGGCTACACCTTC	CASTYSRAAGYTF